This TCR beta chain was identified during a study of T cell repertoires in cytomegalovirus infection. TCRdb redid the calling of the reads with MiXCR, one entry per CDR3 protein. The sample includes 290,000 or so distinct CDR3 sequences, 9.6% of them seen just once. This clonotype was counted only a few times. With 5 bases removed from V and 11 bases from J, the gap between germline ends came to 18 bases. Germline CDR1 DFQATT, CDR2 SNEGSKA (reference sequence). This CDR3 comprises 12 residues. This sequence joins TRBV20-1 and TRBJ1-2; no firm D call. Sequencing was carried out using PBMCs. This clonotype was sampled from a human donor in good health (CMV status not recorded). Some clones in this sample may be carry-over from other donors' samples. CDR3 DNA: TGCAGTGCTCTTTCGGGGTTTGGCGAGTACACCTTC. Protein product: CSALSGFGEYTF.